The T cell receptor beta chain under discussion was sequenced for a study of a mutant IDH1 vaccine in newly diagnosed glioma. For the study at large: Males made up around 62% and females approximately 38% of treated patients, whose mean age was 40.4 years.

The sample's time point: week 11, during vaccination. Each dose delivered 300 ug of mutant IDH1 20-mer peptide subcutaneously with imiquimod. The V gene's germline CDR1 is GTSNPN and CDR2 SVGIG (reference sequence). CDR3 length: 12 amino acids. V lost 8 bases and J 3 bases, leaving 13 bases between the germline ends. Some clones are missing from TCRdb's copy, which holds only in-frame ones; the method was immunoSEQ multiplex PCR. Of roughly 120,000 clones listed, 90% are singletons. This clone was observed a single time. Its antigen is not known. The sequencing here drew on PBMCs, taken from a glioma patient whose treatment included an IDH1 peptide vaccine. This rearrangement joins TRBV30 to TRBJ1-1; D might be TRBD1 (5 bases). This TCR came from a woman aged 45 to 65 with glioma. DNA of the CDR3: TGTGCCCTCCTGGGGGATTACACTGAAGCTTTCTTT. Translating it yields CALLGDYTEAFF.